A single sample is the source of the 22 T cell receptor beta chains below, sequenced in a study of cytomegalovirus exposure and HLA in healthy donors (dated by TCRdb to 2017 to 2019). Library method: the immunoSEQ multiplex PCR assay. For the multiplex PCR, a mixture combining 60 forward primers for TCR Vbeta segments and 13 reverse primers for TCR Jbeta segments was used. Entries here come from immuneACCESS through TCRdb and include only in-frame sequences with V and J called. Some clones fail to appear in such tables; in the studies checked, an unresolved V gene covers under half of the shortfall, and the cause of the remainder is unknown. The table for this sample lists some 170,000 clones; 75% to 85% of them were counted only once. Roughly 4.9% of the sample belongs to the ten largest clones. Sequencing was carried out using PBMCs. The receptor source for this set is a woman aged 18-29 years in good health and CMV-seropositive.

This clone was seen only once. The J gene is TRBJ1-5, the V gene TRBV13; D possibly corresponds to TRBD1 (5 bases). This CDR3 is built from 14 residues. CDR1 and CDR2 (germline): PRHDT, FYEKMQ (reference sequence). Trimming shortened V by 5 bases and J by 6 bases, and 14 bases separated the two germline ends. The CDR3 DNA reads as TGTGCCAGCAGCCTCGGGAGGGGTCGTCAGCCCCAGCATTTT. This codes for CASSLGRGRQPQHF.

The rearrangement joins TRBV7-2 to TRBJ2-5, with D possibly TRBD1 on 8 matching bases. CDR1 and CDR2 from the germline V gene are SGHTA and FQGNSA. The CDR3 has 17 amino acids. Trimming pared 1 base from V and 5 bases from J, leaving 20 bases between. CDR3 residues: CASSLGDRWGGLETQYF. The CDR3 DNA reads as TGTGCCAGCAGCTTAGGGGACAGGTGGGGGGGCTTGGAGACCCAGTACTTC.

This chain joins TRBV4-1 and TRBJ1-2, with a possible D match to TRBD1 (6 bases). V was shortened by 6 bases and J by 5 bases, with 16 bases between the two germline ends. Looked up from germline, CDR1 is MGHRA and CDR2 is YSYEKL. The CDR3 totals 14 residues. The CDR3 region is CASSNPGEDYGYTF. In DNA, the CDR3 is TGCGCCAGCAGTAATCCAGGGGAAGATTATGGCTACACCTTC.

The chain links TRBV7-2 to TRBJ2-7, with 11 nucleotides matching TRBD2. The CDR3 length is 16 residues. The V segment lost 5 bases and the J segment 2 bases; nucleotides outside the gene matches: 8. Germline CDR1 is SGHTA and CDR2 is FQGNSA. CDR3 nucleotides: TGTGCCAGCAGCCCAGCTGCTAGCGGGGGGCCCTACGAGCAGTACTTC. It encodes CASSPAASGGPYEQYF.

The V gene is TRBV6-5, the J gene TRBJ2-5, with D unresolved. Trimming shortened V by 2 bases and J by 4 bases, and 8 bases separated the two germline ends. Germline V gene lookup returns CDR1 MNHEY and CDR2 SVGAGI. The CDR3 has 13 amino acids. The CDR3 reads CASSYPPGETQYF. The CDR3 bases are TGTGCCAGCAGTTACCCACCGGGAGAGACCCAGTACTTC.

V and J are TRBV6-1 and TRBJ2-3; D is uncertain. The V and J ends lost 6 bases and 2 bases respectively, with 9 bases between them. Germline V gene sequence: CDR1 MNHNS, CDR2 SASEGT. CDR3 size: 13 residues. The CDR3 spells CASSRGYTDTQYF. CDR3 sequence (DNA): TGTGCCAGCAGCCGCGGCTACACAGATACGCAGTATTTT.

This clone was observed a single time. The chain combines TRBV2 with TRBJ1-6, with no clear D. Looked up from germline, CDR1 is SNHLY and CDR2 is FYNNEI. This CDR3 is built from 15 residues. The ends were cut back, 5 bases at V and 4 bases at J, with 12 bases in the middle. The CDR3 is CASSLDRDYNSPLHF. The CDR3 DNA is TGTGCCAGCAGTCTAGACCGGGATTATAATTCACCCCTCCACTTT.

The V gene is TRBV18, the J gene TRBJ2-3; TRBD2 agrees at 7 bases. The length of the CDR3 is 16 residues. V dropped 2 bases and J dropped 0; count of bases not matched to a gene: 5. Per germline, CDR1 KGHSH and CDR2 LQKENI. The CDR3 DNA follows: TGTGCCAGCTCACCAATGGCTAGCGGAAGCACAGATACGCAGTATTTT. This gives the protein CASSPMASGSTDTQYF.

The CDR3, as DNA: TGTGCCAGCTCACCAAGGACAGGGGAGCAAGAGACCCAGTACTTC. Protein: CASSPRTGEQETQYF. J is TRBJ2-5 and V is TRBV18, with 9 bases that match TRBD1. V was pared by 2 bases and J by 2 bases, with 3 bases of the junction left unmatched. This CDR3 region has 15 residues. CDR1 and CDR2 (germline): KGHSH, LQKENI.

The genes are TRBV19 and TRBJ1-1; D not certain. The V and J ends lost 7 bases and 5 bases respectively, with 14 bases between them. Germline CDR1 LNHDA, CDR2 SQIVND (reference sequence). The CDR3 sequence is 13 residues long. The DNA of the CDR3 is TGTGCCAGTACCCTAGGCAGAAGGACTGAAGCTTTCTTT. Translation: CASTLGRRTEAFF. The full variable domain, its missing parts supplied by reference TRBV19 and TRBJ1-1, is DGGITQSPKYLFRKEGQNVTLSCEQNLNHDAMYWYRQDPGQGLRLIYYSQIVNDFQKGDIAEGYSVSREKKESFPLTVTSAQKNPTAFYLCASTLGRRTEAFFGQGTRLTVV.

CDR3 in DNA: TGTGCCAGCAGTTCGTCCCGCCTAGCGGCGACAGATACGCAGTATTTT. Residues: CASSSSRLAATDTQYF. The rearrangement uses TRBV27 and TRBJ2-3, with TRBD2 matching 7 bases. Trimming removed 4 bases from V and 3 bases from J; junction bases left unmatched: 10. This CDR3 has 16 residues. Germline assignment: CDR1 MNHEY and CDR2 SMNVEV (reference sequence).

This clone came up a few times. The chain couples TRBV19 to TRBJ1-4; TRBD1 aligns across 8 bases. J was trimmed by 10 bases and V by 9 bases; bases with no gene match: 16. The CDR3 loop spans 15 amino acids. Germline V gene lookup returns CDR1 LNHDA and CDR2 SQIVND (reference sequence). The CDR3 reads CASPGGPRNGGKLFF. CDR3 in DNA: TGTGCCAGCCCAGGGGGCCCCCGAAACGGCGGAAAACTGTTTTTT.

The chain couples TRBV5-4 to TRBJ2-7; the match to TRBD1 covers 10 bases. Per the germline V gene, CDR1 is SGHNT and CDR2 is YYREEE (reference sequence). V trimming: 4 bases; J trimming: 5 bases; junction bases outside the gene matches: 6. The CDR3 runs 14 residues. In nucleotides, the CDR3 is TGTGCCAGCAGCATTCGACAGGGGGCCCACGAGCAGTACTTC. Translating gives CASSIRQGAHEQYF.

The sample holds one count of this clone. The DNA of the CDR3 is TGTGCCAGCAGCGGGGACAGGGGGAACTACGAGCAGTACTTC. Protein: CASSGDRGNYEQYF. This chain joins TRBV7-9 and TRBJ2-7, with 11 positions matching TRBD1. Per the germline V gene, CDR1 is SEHNR and CDR2 is FQNEAQ (reference sequence). V was clipped by 5 bases and J by 3 bases; unmatched bases: 3. The length of the CDR3 is 14 residues.

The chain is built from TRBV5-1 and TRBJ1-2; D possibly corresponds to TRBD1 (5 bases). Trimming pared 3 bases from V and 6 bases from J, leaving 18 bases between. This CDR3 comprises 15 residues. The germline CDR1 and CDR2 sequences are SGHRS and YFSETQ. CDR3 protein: CASSSGTPPGDGYTF. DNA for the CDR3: TGCGCCAGCAGCTCCGGGACTCCACCCGGAGATGGCTACACCTTC.

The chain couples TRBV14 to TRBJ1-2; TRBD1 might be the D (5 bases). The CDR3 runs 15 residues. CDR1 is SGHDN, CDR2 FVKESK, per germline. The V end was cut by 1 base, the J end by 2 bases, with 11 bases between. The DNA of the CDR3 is TGTGCCAGCAGCCAAGGCACAGGATCCAACTATGGCTACACCTTC. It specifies CASSQGTGSNYGYTF.

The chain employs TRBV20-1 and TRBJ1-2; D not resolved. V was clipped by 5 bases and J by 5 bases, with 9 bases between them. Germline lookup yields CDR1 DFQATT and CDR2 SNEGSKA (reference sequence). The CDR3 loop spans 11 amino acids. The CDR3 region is CSALPLYGYTF. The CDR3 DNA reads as TGCAGTGCTCTCCCTTTGTATGGCTACACCTTC.

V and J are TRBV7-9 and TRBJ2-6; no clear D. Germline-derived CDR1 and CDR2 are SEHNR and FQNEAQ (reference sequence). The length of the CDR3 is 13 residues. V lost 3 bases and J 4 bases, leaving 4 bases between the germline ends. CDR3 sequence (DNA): TGTGCCAGCAGCTTTTCGGGGGCCAACGTCCTGACTTTC. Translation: CASSFSGANVLTF.

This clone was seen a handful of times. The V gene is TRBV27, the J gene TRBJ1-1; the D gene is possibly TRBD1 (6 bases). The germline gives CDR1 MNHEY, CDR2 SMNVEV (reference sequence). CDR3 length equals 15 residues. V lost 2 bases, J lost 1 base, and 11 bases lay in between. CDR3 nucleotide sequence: TGTGCCAGCAGTTTAAGGGGGGGCGGGAACACTGAAGCTTTCTTT. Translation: CASSLRGGGNTEAFF.

Here the CDR3 reads CASSQGNEQFF. CDR3 coding DNA: TGCGCCAGCAGCCAGGGTAATGAGCAGTTCTTC. The V and J genes are TRBV5-1 and TRBJ2-1; D possibly corresponds to TRBD1 (5 bases). Germline values: CDR1 SGHRS, CDR2 YFSETQ. The CDR3 runs to 11 residues. The V end was cut by 4 bases, the J end by 7 bases, with 6 bases between.

The CDR3 protein is CASSLFLIPGQGSYGYTF. The CDR3 bases are TGTGCCAGCAGCTTATTCCTAATCCCGGGACAGGGATCCTATGGCTACACCTTC. The chain is built from TRBV5-6 and TRBJ1-2; TRBD1 matches 9 bases. The V segment lost 2 bases and the J segment 4 bases; nucleotides outside the gene matches: 15. The CDR3 spans 18 residues. Germline values: CDR1 SGHDT, CDR2 YYEEEE.

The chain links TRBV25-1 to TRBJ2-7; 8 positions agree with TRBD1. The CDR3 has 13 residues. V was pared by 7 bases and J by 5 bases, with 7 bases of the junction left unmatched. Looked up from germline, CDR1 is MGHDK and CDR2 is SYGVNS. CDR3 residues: CASTVDRDHEQYF. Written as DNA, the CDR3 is TGTGCCAGCACTGTGGACAGGGACCACGAGCAGTACTTC.